The next 7 T cell receptor beta chains were all read from a single sample in a study of T cells after yellow fever vaccination (dated by TCRdb to about 2019). According to the study, the label for this sample's treatment or condition signals: live attenuated yellow fever vaccine strain. The library was prepared using 5' RACE. The sample was run on an Illumina HiSeq 2500. In TCRdb, the public reads were trimmed at Q25 with fastp and aligned with MiXCR, with productive beta chains retained. A single entry per CDR3 protein holds the most common genes and DNA from its merged rows. The sample yields about 370,000 distinct CDR3 sequences; 11% were counted once. The ten largest clones take up 15% to 20% of the sample. The sequencing used PBMCs, collected on the day of the first yellow fever vaccination. All receptors come from a man aged 18-30 years who received the YFV17D yellow fever vaccine.

The chain carries TRBV23-1 and TRBJ2-3; D perhaps matches TRBD2 (5 bases). TRBV23-1 is placed among ORFs of uncertain function. Between the trimmed V and J ends, which lost 0 bases and 1 base, there was a span of 11 bases. There are 16 residues in the CDR3. The CDR3 here is CASSQSVWRGTDTQYF. The CDR3 DNA reads as TGCGCCAGCAGTCAATCGGTGTGGCGGGGCACAGATACGCAGTATTTT.

This clonotype was recorded a few times. This CDR3 is CASWQHQETQYF. CDR3 coding DNA: TGTGCCAGTTGGCAGCACCAAGAGACCCAGTACTTC. V is TRBV6-6 and J is TRBJ2-5; D is ambiguous. The V end was cut by 9 bases, the J end by 0 bases, with 8 bases between. The length of the CDR3 is 12 residues. The V gene's germline CDR1 is MNHNY and CDR2 SVGAGI (reference sequence).

This clonotype was seen only a few times. This rearrangement joins TRBV6-2 or TRBV6-3 to TRBJ2-1; D is unresolved. V was shortened by 4 bases and J by 11 bases, with 15 bases between the two germline ends. The CDR3 consists of 13 residues. The V gene's germline CDR1 is MNHEY and CDR2 SVGEGT. CDR3 loop: CASSFRTLWKQFF. The DNA of the CDR3 is TGTGCCAGCAGTTTCCGGACCCTTTGGAAGCAGTTCTTC.

The chain is built from TRBV4-2 and TRBJ1-4, with D possibly being TRBD1 (5 bases). The length of the CDR3 is 15 residues. Germline CDR1 and CDR2: LGHNA and YNFKEQ. Deletions cut 5 bases from V and 5 bases from J, with 15 bases between. The CDR3 DNA follows: TGTGCCAGCAGCACTGGGGGACTGGTGAATGAAAAACTGTTTTTT. It translates to CASSTGGLVNEKLFF.

In regard to this clonotype: Relative to the germline gene, one junction end is altered; a read error may explain this. The chain is built from TRBV4-2 and TRBJ1-2; 7 bases agree with TRBD1. Germline V gives CDR1 LGHNA, CDR2 YNFKEQ. The length of the CDR3 is 16 residues. CDR3 DNA: TGTGCCAGCAGCCAAGGCCTTATAAGGGGGCTCCGAGGCTGCACCTTC. This gives the protein CASSQGLIRGLRGCTF.

The chain has TRBV12-3 or TRBV12-4 and TRBJ2-3, with 9 bases identical to TRBD2. J was trimmed by 4 bases and V by 3 bases; bases with no gene match: 11. This CDR3 has 17 amino acids. Written as DNA, the CDR3 is TGTGCCAGCAGTTTCGAAATAGCGGGGGTTCTGGCAGATACGCAGTATTTT. Translating it yields CASSFEIAGVLADTQYF.

The chain has TRBV20-1 and TRBJ2-1, with D perhaps matching TRBD1 or TRBD2 (5 bases each). V gave up 1 base and J gave up 7 bases, with 8 bases separating them. The germline gives CDR1 DFQATT, CDR2 SNEGSKA (reference sequence). The CDR3 has 12 amino acids. CDR3: CSARAGANEQFF. The CDR3 bases are TGCAGTGCTAGAGCCGGGGCAAATGAGCAGTTCTTC.